The 4 T cell receptor beta chains below come from one sample, sequenced in a study of blood T cell repertoires in COVID-19. Generated by immunoSEQ multiplex PCR, the TCRdb table keeps only in-frame clones and is missing some. Among some 100,000 clones listed, approximately 86% were seen once. Sequencing used peripheral blood. These TCRs come from a man aged 45-65 years with COVID-19, enrolled during active disease.

The rearrangement links TRBV10-3 to TRBJ1-5; no reliable D call. Deletions cut 2 bases from V and 4 bases from J, with 15 bases between. The CDR3 consists of 16 residues. Germline V CDR1 and CDR2: ENHRY, SYGVKD. In DNA form, the CDR3 reads TGTGCCATCAGTGAGGGAGCTTTCGGAGCGAATCAGCCCCAGCATTTT. This encodes CAISEGAFGANQPQHF.

The V and J genes are TRBV30 and TRBJ1-2; a possible D gene is TRBD1 (6 bases). The germline CDR1 and CDR2 sequences are GTSNPN and SVGIG (reference sequence). Trimming shortened V by 1 base and J by 0 bases, and 12 bases separated the two germline ends. The CDR3 length is 15 residues. The CDR3 bases are TGTGCCTGGAGTGACAACAGGGCCGCTAACTATGGCTACACCTTC. Translation gives CAWSDNRAANYGYTF.

This clone was seen only once. The chain combines TRBV19 with TRBJ2-7; 8 nucleotides align to TRBD1. The J segment lost 1 base and the V segment lost 5 bases, leaving 7 bases of the junction unmatched. In germline, CDR1 is LNHDA, CDR2 SQIVND (reference sequence). There are 15 residues in the CDR3. For the CDR3, the DNA is TGTGCCAGTAGTCACGGGACAGGCTATTCCTACGAGCAGTACTTC. Translating it yields CASSHGTGYSYEQYF. The whole variable domain, filled in from reference TRBV19 and TRBJ2-7, reads DGGITQSPKYLFRKEGQNVTLSCEQNLNHDAMYWYRQDPGQGLRLIYYSQIVNDFQKGDIAEGYSVSREKKESFPLTVTSAQKNPTAFYLCASSHGTGYSYEQYFGPGTRLTVT.

This clone was seen a few times. The V call is TRBV7-9, the J call TRBJ1-4, with 10 bases aligning to TRBD1. The CDR3 consists of 15 residues. The germline V gene encodes CDR1 SEHNR and CDR2 FQNEAQ (reference sequence). Germline trimming cut 5 bases from V and 8 bases from J; bases unmatched to any gene: 8. CDR3 sequence (DNA): TGTGCCAGCAGCCCCAGGACAGGGGGGCGCGAAAAACTGTTTTTT. This codes for CASSPRTGGREKLFF.